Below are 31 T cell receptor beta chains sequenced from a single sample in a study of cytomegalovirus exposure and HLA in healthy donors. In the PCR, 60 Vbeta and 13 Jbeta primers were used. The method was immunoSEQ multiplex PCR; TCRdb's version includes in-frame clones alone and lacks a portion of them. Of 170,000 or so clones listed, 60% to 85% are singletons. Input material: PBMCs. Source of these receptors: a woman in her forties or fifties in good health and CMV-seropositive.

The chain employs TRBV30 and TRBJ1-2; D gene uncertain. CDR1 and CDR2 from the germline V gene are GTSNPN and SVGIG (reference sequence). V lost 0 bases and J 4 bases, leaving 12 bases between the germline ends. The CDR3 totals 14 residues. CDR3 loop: CAWSVRGVGYGYTF. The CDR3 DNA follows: TGTGCCTGGAGTGTACGCGGGGTGGGCTATGGCTACACCTTC.

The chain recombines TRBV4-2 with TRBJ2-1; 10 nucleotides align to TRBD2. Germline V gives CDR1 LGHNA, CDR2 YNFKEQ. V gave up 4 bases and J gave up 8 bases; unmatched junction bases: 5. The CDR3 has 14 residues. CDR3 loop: CASSLEGLAHEQFF. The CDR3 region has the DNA TGTGCCAGCAGCCTGGAGGGACTAGCGCATGAGCAGTTCTTC.

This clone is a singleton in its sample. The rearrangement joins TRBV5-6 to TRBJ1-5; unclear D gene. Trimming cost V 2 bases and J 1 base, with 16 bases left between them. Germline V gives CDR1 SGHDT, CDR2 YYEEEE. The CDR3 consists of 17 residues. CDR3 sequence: CASSFYEGRFSNQPQHF. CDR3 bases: TGTGCCAGCAGCTTCTATGAGGGTCGGTTCAGCAATCAGCCCCAGCATTTT.

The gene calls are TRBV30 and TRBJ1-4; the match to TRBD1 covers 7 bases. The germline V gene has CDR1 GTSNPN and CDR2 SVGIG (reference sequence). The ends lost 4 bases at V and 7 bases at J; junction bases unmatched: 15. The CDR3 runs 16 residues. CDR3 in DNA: TGTGCCTGGACCAACGCACTTAATGGACAGGCTGAAAAACTGTTTTTT. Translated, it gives CAWTNALNGQAEKLFF.

The CDR3 here is CASSPPQDYGYTF. The CDR3 DNA reads as TGTGCCAGCTCACCTCCCCAGGACTATGGCTACACCTTC. The chain couples TRBV18 to TRBJ1-2; D not certain. CDR1 is KGHSH, CDR2 LQKENI, per germline. The CDR3 is 13 amino acids. The V end was cut by 3 bases, the J end by 3 bases, with 8 bases between. Combining the CDR3 with reference TRBV18 and TRBJ1-2 gives the whole variable domain NAGVMQNPRHLVRRRGQEARLRCSPMKGHSHVYWYRQLPEEGLKFMVYLQKENIIDESGMPKERFSAEFPKEGPSILRIQQVVRGDSAAYFCASSPPQDYGYTFGSGTRLTVV.

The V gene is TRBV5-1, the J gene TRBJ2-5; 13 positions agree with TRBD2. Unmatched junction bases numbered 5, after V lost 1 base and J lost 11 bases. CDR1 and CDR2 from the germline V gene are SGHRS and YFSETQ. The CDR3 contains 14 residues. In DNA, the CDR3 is TGCGCCAGCAGCTTGCCTGGGACTAGCGGGGAGCAGTACTTC. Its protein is CASSLPGTSGEQYF.

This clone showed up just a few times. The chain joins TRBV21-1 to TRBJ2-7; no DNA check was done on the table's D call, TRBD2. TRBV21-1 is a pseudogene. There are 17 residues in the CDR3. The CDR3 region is CASSARSFREGSLEQYF. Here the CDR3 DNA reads TGTGCCAGCAGCGCGCGGTCGTTTAGGGAGGGTTCTCTCGAGCAGTACTTC.

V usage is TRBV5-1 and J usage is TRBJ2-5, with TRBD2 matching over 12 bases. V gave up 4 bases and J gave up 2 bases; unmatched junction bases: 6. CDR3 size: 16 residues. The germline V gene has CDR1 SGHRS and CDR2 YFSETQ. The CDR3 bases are TGCGCCAGCAGCCCAAGGACTAGCGGGGCTCAAGAGACCCAGTACTTC. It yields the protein CASSPRTSGAQETQYF.

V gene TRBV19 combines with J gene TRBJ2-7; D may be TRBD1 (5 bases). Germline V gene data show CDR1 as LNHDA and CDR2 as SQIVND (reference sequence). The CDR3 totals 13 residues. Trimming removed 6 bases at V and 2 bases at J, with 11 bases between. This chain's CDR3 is CASRSQGTYEQYF. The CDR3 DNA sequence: TGTGCCAGTAGATCTCAGGGAACCTACGAGCAGTACTTC.

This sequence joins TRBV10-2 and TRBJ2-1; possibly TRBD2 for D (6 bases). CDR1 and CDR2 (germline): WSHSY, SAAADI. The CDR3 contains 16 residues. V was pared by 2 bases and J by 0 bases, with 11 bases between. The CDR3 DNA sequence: TGCGCCAGCAGTGAGGGAGGGTGGGGCTCCTACAATGAGCAGTTCTTC. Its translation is CASSEGGWGSYNEQFF.

CDR3 DNA sequence: TGTGCCTGGAGTATCCCCGGCCGGACAGGGCGAGAGCAGTACTTC. This translates into CAWSIPGRTGREQYF. The chain uses TRBV30 and TRBJ2-5; 8 nucleotides agree with TRBD1. The CDR3 sequence is 15 residues long. With V trimmed by 2 bases and J by 11 bases, 16 bases remained unmatched. Germline V gene data show CDR1 as GTSNPN and CDR2 as SVGIG (reference sequence).

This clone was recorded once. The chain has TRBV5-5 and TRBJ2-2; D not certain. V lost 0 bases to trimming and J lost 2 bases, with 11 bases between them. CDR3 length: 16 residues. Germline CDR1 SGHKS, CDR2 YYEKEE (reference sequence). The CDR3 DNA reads TGTGCCAGCAGCTTGGGGGCCGCTCTCAACACCGGGGAGCTGTTTTTT. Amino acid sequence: CASSLGAALNTGELFF.

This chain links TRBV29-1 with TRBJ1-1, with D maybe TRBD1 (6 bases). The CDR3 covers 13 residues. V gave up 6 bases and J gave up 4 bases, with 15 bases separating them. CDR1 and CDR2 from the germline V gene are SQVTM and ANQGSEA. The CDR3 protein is CSVEWRGLTEAFF. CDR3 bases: TGCAGCGTGGAGTGGCGGGGGCTCACTGAAGCTTTCTTT.

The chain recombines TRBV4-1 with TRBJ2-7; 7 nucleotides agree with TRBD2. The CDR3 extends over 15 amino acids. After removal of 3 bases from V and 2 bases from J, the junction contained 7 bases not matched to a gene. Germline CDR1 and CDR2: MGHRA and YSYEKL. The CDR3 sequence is CASSHGLELPYEQYF. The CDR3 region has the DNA TGCGCCAGCAGCCACGGACTAGAACTCCCCTACGAGCAGTACTTC.

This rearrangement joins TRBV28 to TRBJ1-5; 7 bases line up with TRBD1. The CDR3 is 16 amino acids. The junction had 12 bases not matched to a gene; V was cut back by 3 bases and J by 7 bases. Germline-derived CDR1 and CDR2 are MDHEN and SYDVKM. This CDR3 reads CASSLAGGTLGQPQHF. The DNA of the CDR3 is TGTGCCAGCAGTTTGGCAGGGGGAACTCTTGGCCAGCCCCAGCATTTT.

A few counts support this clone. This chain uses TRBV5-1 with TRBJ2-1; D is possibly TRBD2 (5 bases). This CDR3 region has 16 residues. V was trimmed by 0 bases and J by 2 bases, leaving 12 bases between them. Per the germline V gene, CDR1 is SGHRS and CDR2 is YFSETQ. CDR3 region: CASSLAAREPYNEQFF. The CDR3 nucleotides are TGCGCCAGCAGCTTGGCCGCTAGGGAGCCCTACAATGAGCAGTTCTTC.

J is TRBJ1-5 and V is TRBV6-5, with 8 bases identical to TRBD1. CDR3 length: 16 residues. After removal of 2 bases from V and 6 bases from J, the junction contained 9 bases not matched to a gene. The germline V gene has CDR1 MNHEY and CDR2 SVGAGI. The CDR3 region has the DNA TGTGCCAGCAGTTACCCCGGACAGGGTGGAAGTCAGCCCCAGCATTTT. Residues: CASSYPGQGGSQPQHF.

CDR3 residues: CASSPGTFYEQYF. CDR3 bases: TGTGCCAGCAGCCCCGGGACTTTTTACGAGCAGTACTTC. The chain joins TRBV5-6 to TRBJ2-7; D is perhaps TRBD2 (6 bases). The CDR3 covers 13 residues. Trimming stripped 4 bases from V and 4 bases from J, with 12 bases between. Germline CDR1 SGHDT, CDR2 YYEEEE.

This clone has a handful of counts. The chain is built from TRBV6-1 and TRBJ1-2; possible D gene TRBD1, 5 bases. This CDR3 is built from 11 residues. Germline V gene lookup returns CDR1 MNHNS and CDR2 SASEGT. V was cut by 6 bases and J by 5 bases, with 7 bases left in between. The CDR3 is CASSSGYGYTF. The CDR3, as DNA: TGTGCCAGCAGCTCAGGGTATGGCTACACCTTC.

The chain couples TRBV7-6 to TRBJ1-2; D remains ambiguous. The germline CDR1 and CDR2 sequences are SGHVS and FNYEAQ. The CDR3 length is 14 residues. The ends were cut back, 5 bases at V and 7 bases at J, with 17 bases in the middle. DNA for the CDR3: TGTGCCAGCAGCCTAGGCGGCAGTTCCGGTGGCTACACCTTC. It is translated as CASSLGGSSGGYTF. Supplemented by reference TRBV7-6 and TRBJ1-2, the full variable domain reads GAGVSQSPRYKVTKRGQDVALRCDPISGHVSLYWYRQALGQGPEFLTYFNYEAQQDKSGLPNDRFSAERPEGSISTLTIQRTEQRDSAMYRCASSLGGSSGGYTFGSGTRLTVV.

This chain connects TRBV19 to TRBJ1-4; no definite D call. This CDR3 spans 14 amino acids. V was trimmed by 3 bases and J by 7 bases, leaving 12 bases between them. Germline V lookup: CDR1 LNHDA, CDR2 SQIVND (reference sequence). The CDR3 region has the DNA TGTGCCAGTAGTATCGAGAGGGCAAGTGAAAAACTGTTTTTT. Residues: CASSIERASEKLFF.

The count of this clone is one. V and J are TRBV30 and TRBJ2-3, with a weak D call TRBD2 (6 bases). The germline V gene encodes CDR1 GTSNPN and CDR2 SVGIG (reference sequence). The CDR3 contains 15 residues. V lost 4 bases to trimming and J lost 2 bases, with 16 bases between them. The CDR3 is CAWIGGPGNTDTQYF. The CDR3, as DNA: TGTGCCTGGATCGGGGGACCGGGGAACACAGATACGCAGTATTTT.

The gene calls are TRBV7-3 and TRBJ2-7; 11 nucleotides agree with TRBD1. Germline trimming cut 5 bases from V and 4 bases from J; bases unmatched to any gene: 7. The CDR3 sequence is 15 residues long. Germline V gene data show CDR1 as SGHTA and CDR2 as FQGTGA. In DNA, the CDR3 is TGTGCCAGCAGCGGGGGACAGGGGGGGGGATACGAGCAGTACTTC. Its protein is CASSGGQGGGYEQYF.

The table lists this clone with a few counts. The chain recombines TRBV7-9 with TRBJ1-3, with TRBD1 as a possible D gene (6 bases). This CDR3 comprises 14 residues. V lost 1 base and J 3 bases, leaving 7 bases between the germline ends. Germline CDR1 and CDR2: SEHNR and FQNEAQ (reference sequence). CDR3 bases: TGTGCCAGCAGCTTAGACAGGGTTGGAAACACCATATATTTT. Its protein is CASSLDRVGNTIYF.

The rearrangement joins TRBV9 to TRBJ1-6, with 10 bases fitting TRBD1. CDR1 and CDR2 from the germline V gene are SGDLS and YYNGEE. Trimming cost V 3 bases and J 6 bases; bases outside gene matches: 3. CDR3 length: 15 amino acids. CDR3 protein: CASSGQGAINSPLHF. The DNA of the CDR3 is TGTGCCAGCAGCGGACAGGGGGCAATTAATTCACCCCTCCACTTT.

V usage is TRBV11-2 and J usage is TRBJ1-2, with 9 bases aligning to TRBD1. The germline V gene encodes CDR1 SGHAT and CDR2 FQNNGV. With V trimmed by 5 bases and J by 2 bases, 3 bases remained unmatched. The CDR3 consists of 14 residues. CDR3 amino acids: CASSAGTGNYGYTF. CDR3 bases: TGTGCCAGCAGCGCCGGGACAGGGAACTATGGCTACACCTTC.

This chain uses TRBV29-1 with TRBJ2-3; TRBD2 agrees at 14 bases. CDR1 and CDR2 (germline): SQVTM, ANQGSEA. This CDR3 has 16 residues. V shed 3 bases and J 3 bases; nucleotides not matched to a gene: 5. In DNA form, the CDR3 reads TGCAGCGTTGAGGGACTAGCGGGGGAGTCTACAGATACGCAGTATTTT. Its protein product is CSVEGLAGESTDTQYF.

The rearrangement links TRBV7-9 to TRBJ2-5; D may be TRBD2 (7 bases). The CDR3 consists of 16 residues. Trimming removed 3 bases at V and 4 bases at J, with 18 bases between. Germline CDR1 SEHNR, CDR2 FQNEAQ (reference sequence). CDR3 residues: CASSLGVGGLGETQYF. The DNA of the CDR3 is TGTGCCAGCAGCTTGGGGGTCGGGGGGCTAGGAGAGACCCAGTACTTC.

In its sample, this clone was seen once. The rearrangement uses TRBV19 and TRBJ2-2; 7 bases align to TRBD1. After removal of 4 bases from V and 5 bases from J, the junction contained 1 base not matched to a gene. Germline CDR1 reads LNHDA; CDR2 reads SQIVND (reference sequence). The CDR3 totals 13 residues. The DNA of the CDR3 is TGTGCCAGTAGTAAGACAGGGACCGGGGAGCTGTTTTTT. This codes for CASSKTGTGELFF.

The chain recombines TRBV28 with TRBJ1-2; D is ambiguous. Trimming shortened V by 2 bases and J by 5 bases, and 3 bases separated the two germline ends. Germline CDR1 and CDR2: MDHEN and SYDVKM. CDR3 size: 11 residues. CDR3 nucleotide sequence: TGTGCCAGCAGTTTACAGTATGGCTACACCTTC. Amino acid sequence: CASSLQYGYTF.

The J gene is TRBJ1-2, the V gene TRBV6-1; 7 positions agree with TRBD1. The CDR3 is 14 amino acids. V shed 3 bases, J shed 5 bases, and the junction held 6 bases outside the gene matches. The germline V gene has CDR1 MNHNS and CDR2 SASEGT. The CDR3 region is CASSEGGQPYGYTF. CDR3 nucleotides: TGTGCCAGCAGTGAGGGGGGACAGCCTTATGGCTACACCTTC.